This entry lists 25 T cell receptor beta chains sequenced from one sample in a study of blood T cell repertoires in COVID-19. Some clones are missing from TCRdb's copy, which holds only in-frame ones; the method was immunoSEQ multiplex PCR. The sample contains under 300,000 clones, about 82% of which appear only once. Specimen: peripheral blood. The receptor set was obtained from an older man with acute or convalescent COVID-19.

The chain joins TRBV7-9 to TRBJ2-2; no definite D call. The V gene's germline CDR1 is SEHNR and CDR2 FQNEAQ (reference sequence). Trimming stripped 4 bases from V and 4 bases from J, with 7 bases between. The CDR3 is 13 amino acids. The CDR3 DNA reads as TGTGCCAGCAGCTCTATAAGCACCGGGGAGCTGTTTTTT. The encoded protein is CASSSISTGELFF.

The J gene is TRBJ2-7, the V gene TRBV6-2 or TRBV6-3, with D maybe TRBD2 (7 bases). The germline V gene encodes CDR1 MNHEY and CDR2 SVGEGT. This CDR3 comprises 14 residues. V was pared by 6 bases and J by 2 bases, with 14 bases between. The CDR3 protein is CASSQGRGPYEQYF. In DNA form, the CDR3 reads TGTGCCAGCAGCCAGGGGAGGGGACCCTACGAGCAGTACTTC.

This chain joins TRBV5-6 and TRBJ2-2; 7 positions match TRBD2. This CDR3 region has 18 residues. Germline V gene sequence: CDR1 SGHDT, CDR2 YYEEEE. After removal of 4 bases from V and 1 base from J, the junction contained 13 bases not matched to a gene. The CDR3, as DNA: TGTGCCAGCAGCGTGGAGCGGGAAGTGTTTATGAACACCGGGGAGCTGTTTTTT. Translated: CASSVEREVFMNTGELFF.

The V and J genes are TRBV23-1 and TRBJ1-6, with D maybe TRBD1 (5 bases). TRBV23-1 is reported as an ORF; its role is uncertain. V shed 1 base and J shed 7 bases, with 17 bases lying between them. This CDR3 spans 17 amino acids. The CDR3 coding sequence is TGCGCCAGCAGTCAATATTTGGGGGGAAATGAGAATTCACCCCTCCACTTT. This gives the protein CASSQYLGGNENSPLHF.

The rearrangement uses TRBV14 and TRBJ2-5, with 7 bases identical to TRBD1. The V segment lost 4 bases and the J segment 5 bases; nucleotides outside the gene matches: 7. The CDR3 loop spans 14 amino acids. Germline-derived CDR1 and CDR2 are SGHDN and FVKESK. In nucleotides, the CDR3 is TGTGCCAGCAGCCGACGACAGGGCGGCGAGACCCAGTACTTC. Its protein is CASSRRQGGETQYF.

This chain links TRBV7-9 with TRBJ1-4, with D maybe TRBD1 (5 bases). This CDR3 comprises 13 residues. Germline assignment: CDR1 SEHNR and CDR2 FQNEAQ (reference sequence). Deletions cut 8 bases from V and 8 bases from J, with 15 bases between. The CDR3 loop reads CASGREWGEKLFF. In DNA form, the CDR3 reads TGTGCCAGCGGAAGGGAATGGGGCGAAAAACTGTTTTTT.

CDR3 nucleotides: TGTGCCAGCAGCCCGGCAGAGGGCACTGAAGCTTTCTTT. It translates to CASSPAEGTEAFF. The chain recombines TRBV2 with TRBJ1-1, with D hard to call. The CDR3 spans 13 residues. V lost 6 bases and J 4 bases, leaving 12 bases between the germline ends. Germline assignment: CDR1 SNHLY and CDR2 FYNNEI.

The chain employs TRBV5-4 and TRBJ2-1, with 8 positions matching TRBD2. Germline CDR1 and CDR2: SGHNT and YYREEE (reference sequence). J gave up 2 bases and V 4 bases, and 5 bases lay outside the gene matches. The CDR3 length is 15 residues. The CDR3, as DNA: TGTGCCAGCAGCCTGAGCGGGGGCGCCTACAATGAGCAGTTCTTC. It codes for CASSLSGGAYNEQFF.

The chain carries TRBV28 and TRBJ2-3; 11 bases are shared with TRBD2. This CDR3 contains 18 residues. Germline CDR1 reads MDHEN; CDR2 reads SYDVKM. J gave up 5 bases and V 6 bases, and 16 bases lay outside the gene matches. The CDR3 nucleotides are TGTGCCAGCAGACACGCTAGCGGGGGGTCCCTTCGGAAAGATACGCAGTATTTT. It specifies CASRHASGGSLRKDTQYF.

V usage is TRBV3-1 (or the pseudogene TRBV3-2) and J usage is TRBJ2-1; 7 bases align to TRBD1. Germline CDR1 reads LGHDT; CDR2 reads YNNKEL (reference sequence). The CDR3 spans 15 residues. Trimming took 1 base from V and 8 from J; bases not matched to a gene: 8. This chain's CDR3 is CASSQAATGSHEQFF. DNA for the CDR3: TGTGCCAGCAGCCAAGCAGCGACAGGGTCCCATGAGCAGTTCTTC.

The sample holds a few counts of this clone. The chain links TRBV7-2 to TRBJ1-1; D ambiguous. The CDR3 loop spans 15 amino acids. Germline V lookup: CDR1 SGHTA, CDR2 FQGNSA. Trimming removed 1 base at V and 8 bases at J, with 17 bases between. For the CDR3, the DNA is TGTGCCAGCAGCTTAGGGTTAGCGCCGGTCCTCGAAGCTTTCTTT. This encodes CASSLGLAPVLEAFF.

The chain combines TRBV7-8 with TRBJ2-5, with 8 nucleotides matching TRBD1. With 4 bases clipped from V and 1 base from J, the junction kept 2 bases outside the gene matches. This CDR3 comprises 14 residues. Germline V gene sequence: CDR1 SGHVS, CDR2 FQNEAQ. The CDR3 region has the DNA TGTGCCAGCAGCTCTCAGGGGGCCCAAGAGACCCAGTACTTC. Protein sequence: CASSSQGAQETQYF.

This clone was found a few times. J is TRBJ1-2 and V is TRBV10-1, with D possibly TRBD1 on 5 matching bases. The CDR3 is 13 amino acids. The V gene lost 8 bases and the J gene lost 7 bases, with 17 bases spanning the gap. The germline CDR1 and CDR2 sequences are WNHNN and SYGVQD (reference sequence). The CDR3 DNA sequence: TGCGCCAGCTCCTACACAAGGGGCTCTGGCTACACCTTC. It codes for CASSYTRGSGYTF.

The V gene is TRBV2, the J gene TRBJ2-1, with a possible D match to TRBD1 (5 bases). The CDR3 is made up of 14 amino acids. Trimming removed 8 bases at V and 6 bases at J, with 17 bases between. Per germline, CDR1 SNHLY and CDR2 FYNNEI. The CDR3, as DNA: TGTGCCAGCCAAACCGGGCCCCAGGGCAATGAGCAGTTCTTC. It encodes CASQTGPQGNEQFF.

This clone was counted only a few times. V and J are TRBV5-4 and TRBJ1-4, with a weak D call TRBD1 (5 bases). Germline V gives CDR1 SGHNT, CDR2 YYREEE (reference sequence). With 0 bases removed from V and 8 bases from J, the gap between germline ends came to 11 bases. The CDR3 totals 14 residues. This CDR3 reads CASSLEGGGEKLFF. In DNA form, the CDR3 reads TGTGCCAGCAGCTTGGAAGGTGGGGGGGAAAAACTGTTTTTT.

The rearrangement joins TRBV6-1 to TRBJ1-1; D remains unclear. CDR3 length: 14 residues. CDR1 MNHNS and CDR2 SASEGT come from the germline V gene. V lost 2 bases and J 2 bases, leaving 9 bases between the germline ends. CDR3 residues: CASSEFSGNTEAFF. The DNA of the CDR3 is TGTGCCAGCAGTGAATTCTCTGGCAACACTGAAGCTTTCTTT.

This CDR3 reads CASLLRGEQFF. CDR3 bases: TGTGCCAGCCTTCTACGAGGTGAGCAGTTCTTC. The chain recombines TRBV6-5 with TRBJ2-1, with unresolved D. V was trimmed by 8 bases and J by 9 bases, leaving 11 bases between them. The CDR3 has 11 residues. Germline CDR1 MNHEY, CDR2 SVGAGI.

The chain carries TRBV4-2 and TRBJ2-1, with 8 positions matching TRBD2. This CDR3 contains 17 residues. V dropped 3 bases and J dropped 3; count of bases not matched to a gene: 10. CDR1 is LGHNA and CDR2 is YNFKEQ in the germline V gene. CDR3 DNA: TGTGCCAGCAGCCAGACGAAGCGGGGGATACTCTACAATGAGCAGTTCTTC. Its protein product is CASSQTKRGILYNEQFF.

This clone came up a few times. The chain has TRBV19 and TRBJ1-1; TRBD1 aligns across 10 bases. Germline CDR1 reads LNHDA; CDR2 reads SQIVND (reference sequence). This CDR3 region has 14 residues. V dropped 5 bases and J dropped 5; count of bases not matched to a gene: 5. CDR3: CASSSTGGGTEAFF. CDR3 DNA sequence: TGTGCCAGTAGTTCGACAGGGGGCGGTACTGAAGCTTTCTTT.

This clone appeared a single time. The rearrangement links TRBV5-1 to TRBJ2-1; 11 nucleotides line up with TRBD1. After removal of 4 bases from V and 3 bases from J, the junction contained 3 bases not matched to a gene. Per the germline V gene, CDR1 is SGHRS and CDR2 is YFSETQ. CDR3 length equals 15 residues. The CDR3 DNA sequence: TGCGCCAGCAGCGCGGACAGGGGGCTCTACAATGAGCAGTTCTTC. It encodes CASSADRGLYNEQFF.

The rearrangement joins TRBV11-3 to TRBJ2-7; the D gene is possibly TRBD2 (7 bases). This CDR3 has 14 amino acids. Germline V gene sequence: CDR1 SGHNT, CDR2 YENEEA. Trimming removed 5 bases at V and 7 bases at J, with 18 bases between. CDR3 protein: CASSPGHQREEQYF. The CDR3 coding sequence is TGTGCCAGCAGCCCGGGACACCAGCGGGAAGAGCAGTACTTC.

The table lists this clone with a count of one. V and J are TRBV7-9 and TRBJ2-1; TRBD2 aligns across 11 bases. This CDR3 spans 15 amino acids. V gave up 1 base and J gave up 7 bases; unmatched junction bases: 3. CDR1 is SEHNR, CDR2 FQNEAQ, per germline (reference sequence). In nucleotides, the CDR3 is TGTGCCAGCAGCTTAGAACTAGCGGGAGCGAATGAGCAGTTCTTC. It specifies CASSLELAGANEQFF.

This chain uses TRBV5-1 with TRBJ1-3, with no clear D. This CDR3 has 11 amino acids. V was pared by 4 bases and J by 9 bases, with 8 bases between. Germline V gene lookup returns CDR1 SGHRS and CDR2 YFSETQ. The CDR3 coding sequence is TGCGCCAGCAGCGGGCTGGGCACCATATATTTT. As protein: CASSGLGTIYF.

This clone was observed once. The V call is TRBV5-1, the J call TRBJ1-1; 9 bases match TRBD1. Per the germline V gene, CDR1 is SGHRS and CDR2 is YFSETQ. CDR3 size: 14 residues. V dropped 4 bases and J dropped 3; count of bases not matched to a gene: 4. For the CDR3, the DNA is TGCGCCAGCAGCACGGGACAGGGTGACACTGAAGCTTTCTTT. Translation: CASSTGQGDTEAFF.

In its sample, this clone was seen once. This chain connects TRBV7-9 to TRBJ2-1, with 12 bases matching TRBD2. Germline CDR1 and CDR2: SEHNR and FQNEAQ (reference sequence). This CDR3 is 17 amino acids long. Trimming cost V 5 bases and J 1 base; bases outside gene matches: 6. CDR3 nucleotides: TGTGCCAGCAGCCGATCTAGCGGGGGGGTTTCCTACAATGAGCAGTTCTTC. Translating gives CASSRSSGGVSYNEQFF.